Shown below are 24 T cell receptor beta chains from a single sample sequenced in a study of CD8 T cells in ankylosing spondylitis (dated by TCRdb to 2016 to 2017). Libraries were prepared through 5' RACE. Instrument used: Illumina HiSeq 2500. TCRdb ran its own pipeline on the public reads, namely fastp trimming at Q25 and MiXCR clone calling, and kept in-frame beta chains. Identical CDR3 protein sequences are pooled into one entry, listed with their most common genes and DNA. For this sample there are about 160,000 distinct CDR3 sequences; around 20% appear just once. Approximately 7.6% of the sample rests with the top ten. The sequenced material came from blood, either unsorted or a sorted T cell fraction (not recorded which). Source of these receptors: a male donor with ankylosing spondylitis or in good health (not recorded which).

This clonotype was seen ten or more times. The chain is built from TRBV4-2 and TRBJ2-7; D may be TRBD2 (5 bases). CDR1 and CDR2 (germline): LGHNA, YNFKEQ. Trimming shortened V by 0 bases and J by 2 bases, and 14 bases separated the two germline ends. This CDR3 is built from 16 residues. DNA of the CDR3: TGTGCCAGCAGCCAAGATGGGAGCGGCGGAACCTACGAGCAGTACTTC. This gives the protein CASSQDGSGGTYEQYF.

The chain joins TRBV10-3 to TRBJ2-2; the match to TRBD2 covers 10 bases. Trimming removed 6 bases from V and 6 bases from J; junction bases left unmatched: 1. The CDR3 consists of 13 residues. Germline V gene sequence: CDR1 ENHRY, CDR2 SYGVKD. As DNA, the CDR3 is TGTGCCATCAGCGGGACTAGCGCCGGGGAGCTGTTTTTT. It codes for CAISGTSAGELFF.

This clonotype was detected many times. The V call is TRBV10-2, the J call TRBJ1-5; D is perhaps TRBD1 (6 bases). This CDR3 is 15 amino acids long. V lost 6 bases, J lost 8 bases, and 20 bases lay in between. Germline V gives CDR1 WSHSY, CDR2 SAAADI. In DNA form, the CDR3 reads TGCGCCAGCAGCCAAACAGGGAGTTCAAGGGAGCCCCAGCATTTT. Its protein product is CASSQTGSSREPQHF.

V gene TRBV29-1 combines with J gene TRBJ2-3; 13 positions match TRBD2. The V and J ends lost 4 bases and 1 base, in that order; junction bases with no gene match: 11. The CDR3 is 18 amino acids. Germline V lookup: CDR1 SQVTM, CDR2 ANQGSEA. The CDR3 is CSVVTSGRGKRGTDTQYF. In nucleotides, the CDR3 is TGCAGCGTTGTAACTAGCGGGAGGGGGAAGCGCGGCACAGATACGCAGTATTTT.

This clonotype has ten or more counts. Sequence at one end of the junction differs from germline and may be a read error. CDR3: CASSLVPFGTGDQPQHF. DNA for the CDR3: TGCGCCAGCAGCTTGGTACCTTTCGGCACAGGGGATCAACCCCAGCATTTT. The chain uses TRBV5-1 and TRBJ1-5, with 7 bases aligning to TRBD1. There are 17 residues in the CDR3. Germline V gene sequence: CDR1 SGHRS, CDR2 YFSETQ.

Ten or more counts support this clonotype. This chain connects TRBV5-1 to TRBJ2-2, with D possibly being TRBD1 or TRBD2 (5 bases each). Trimming cost V 5 bases and J 0 bases, with 11 bases left between them. Per the germline V gene, CDR1 is SGHRS and CDR2 is YFSETQ. The CDR3 spans 15 residues. The CDR3 here is CASSTGPTNTGELFF. The DNA for the CDR3 is TGCGCCAGCAGTACGGGACCGACGAACACCGGGGAGCTGTTTTTT.

This clonotype was found a few times. This chain joins TRBV7-9 and TRBJ1-1; D gene unclear. Trimming stripped 0 bases from V and 0 bases from J, with 2 bases between. Per germline, CDR1 SEHNR and CDR2 FQNEAQ (reference sequence). This CDR3 is built from 13 residues. This chain's CDR3 is CASSLAMNTEAFF. CDR3 nucleotide sequence: TGTGCCAGCAGCTTAGCCATGAACACTGAAGCTTTCTTT.

Details on this clonotype: One end of the junction does not line up with germline, which may come from a read error. The chain joins TRBV10-3 to TRBJ1-1, with D unresolved. CDR3 length: 12 amino acids. Germline CDR1 and CDR2: ENHRY and SYGVKD. The CDR3 spells CAIRTMNTETFF. CDR3 sequence (DNA): TGTGCCATCAGGACCATGAACACTGAAACTTTCTTT.

This clonotype turned up a few times. V and J are TRBV20-1 and TRBJ2-1, with D uncertain. Trimming cost V 3 bases and J 6 bases, with 12 bases left between them. This CDR3 is 13 amino acids long. Per germline, CDR1 DFQATT and CDR2 SNEGSKA (reference sequence). The CDR3 sequence: CSASGIGFNEQFF. The DNA of the CDR3 is TGCAGTGCTAGCGGAATCGGGTTCAATGAGCAGTTCTTC.

At least ten counts were recorded for this clonotype. The chain carries TRBV10-3 and TRBJ2-1; D might be TRBD2 (5 bases). Germline assignment: CDR1 ENHRY and CDR2 SYGVKD. The CDR3 length is 17 residues. Trimming shortened V by 8 bases and J by 10 bases, and 30 bases separated the two germline ends. The CDR3 region has the DNA TGTGCCATCGGGATCGGAGGCGTGCTCGTAAGGAAAAAAGAGCAGTTCTTC. Protein product: CAIGIGGVLVRKKEQFF.

The CDR3 reads CASSTGGYGEKLFF. In nucleotides, the CDR3 is TGTGCCAGCAGTACAGGGGGCTATGGGGAAAAACTGTTTTTT. The V and J genes are TRBV6-1 and TRBJ1-4; 9 nucleotides line up with TRBD1. The length of the CDR3 is 14 residues. Germline CDR1 is MNHNS and CDR2 is SASEGT. The J segment lost 8 bases and the V segment lost 5 bases, leaving 6 bases of the junction unmatched.

This clonotype has more than one count but fewer than ten. This chain links TRBV6-2 or TRBV6-3 with TRBJ1-2; no firm D call. Trimming took 1 base from V and 3 from J, leaving 0 bases between them. The CDR3 has 11 amino acids. Germline values: CDR1 MNHEY, CDR2 SVGEGT. In DNA form, the CDR3 reads TGTGCCAGCAGTTACTACTATGGCTACACCTTC. Translated: CASSYYYGYTF.

This clonotype has at least ten counts. The genes are TRBV4-1 and TRBJ2-1; 8 nucleotides line up with TRBD2. Looked up from germline, CDR1 is MGHRA and CDR2 is YSYEKL. The CDR3 runs 16 residues. V gave up 0 bases and J gave up 3 bases; unmatched junction bases: 4. The CDR3 sequence: CASSQDTSGYYNEQFF. The DNA of the CDR3 is TGCGCCAGCAGCCAAGATACTAGCGGATACTACAATGAGCAGTTCTTC.

This sequence joins TRBV7-8 and TRBJ2-1; weak D call: TRBD2 (5 bases). In germline, CDR1 is SGHVS, CDR2 FQNEAQ. V lost 4 bases to trimming and J lost 1 base, with 14 bases between them. This CDR3 has 16 amino acids. CDR3 sequence (DNA): TGTGCCAGCAGCTCCAACCCGGGGTCATCCTACAATGAGCAGTTCTTC. Encoded protein: CASSSNPGSSYNEQFF.

There are many counts of this clonotype. V gene TRBV20-1 combines with J gene TRBJ2-1; 9 positions agree with TRBD2. The J segment lost 2 bases and the V segment lost 6 bases, leaving 14 bases of the junction unmatched. The CDR3 sequence is 17 residues long. From germline, CDR1 is DFQATT and CDR2 SNEGSKA (reference sequence). DNA for the CDR3: TGCAGTGCCGAGGGCGGTTCTAGCGGGATCACCTACAATGAGCAGTTCTTC. Translation gives CSAEGGSSGITYNEQFF.

This clonotype has a count of ten or more. The chain employs TRBV28 and TRBJ1-2, with 7 bases identical to TRBD1. The CDR3 covers 12 residues. V gave up 7 bases and J gave up 7 bases; unmatched junction bases: 6. Per germline, CDR1 MDHEN and CDR2 SYDVKM. The CDR3 DNA reads as TGTGCCAGCACCGACAGGGCAGGTGGCTACACCTTC. Translated: CASTDRAGGYTF.

This clonotype was observed a handful of times. The gene calls are TRBV28 and TRBJ2-4, with D unresolved. The germline V gene has CDR1 MDHEN and CDR2 SYDVKM. This CDR3 has 15 residues. Trimming stripped 3 bases from V and 0 bases from J, with 9 bases between. CDR3 loop: CASSFMGLAKNIQYF. The CDR3 bases are TGTGCCAGCAGTTTCATGGGTCTAGCCAAAAACATTCAGTACTTC.

In its sample, this clonotype was seen many times. The junction shows a germline mismatch at one end, possibly a read error. The V and J genes are TRBV29-1 and TRBJ1-1; 8 nucleotides match TRBD1. CDR1 is SQVTM, CDR2 ANQGSEA, per germline. This CDR3 has 11 amino acids. The CDR3 coding sequence is TGCAGCGGTGGGACAGGCGGTGAACCTTTCTTT. Translating gives CSGGTGGEPFF.

This clonotype was detected ten times or more. The J gene is TRBJ2-7, the V gene TRBV28; D is uncertain. V was trimmed by 7 bases and J by 2 bases, leaving 9 bases between them. The CDR3 loop spans 12 amino acids. In germline, CDR1 is MDHEN, CDR2 SYDVKM. CDR3 loop: CASTLPPYEQYF. DNA of the CDR3: TGTGCCAGCACTCTACCTCCCTACGAGCAGTACTTC.

The chain links TRBV3-1 to TRBJ2-1; 8 bases align to TRBD2. V lost 3 bases and J lost 10; bases outside the gene matches: 5. CDR1 is LGHDT and CDR2 is YNNKEL in the germline V gene (reference sequence). The CDR3 totals 13 residues. Written as DNA, the CDR3 is TGTGCCAGCAGCCAGGAACTAGCGGCCGAGCAGTTCTTC. It yields the protein CASSQELAAEQFF.

The chain recombines TRBV2 with TRBJ2-2; D is unresolved. The CDR3 runs to 12 residues. V was cut by 6 bases and J by 6 bases, with 8 bases left in between. CDR1 and CDR2 from the germline V gene are SNHLY and FYNNEI. CDR3: CASRRIAGELFF. The DNA of the CDR3 is TGTGCCAGCAGAAGGATCGCCGGGGAGCTGTTTTTT.

This clonotype was counted many times. The CDR3 region is CASSEGVNYGYTF. CDR3 bases: TGTGCCAGCAGCGAGGGGGTTAACTATGGCTACACCTTC. J is TRBJ1-2 and V is TRBV2, with a tentative D call TRBD1 (6 bases). Germline lookup yields CDR1 SNHLY and CDR2 FYNNEI. The CDR3 sequence is 13 residues long. The V end lost 6 bases, the J end lost 1 base, and 9 bases lay between the germline ends.

This clonotype showed up many times. This chain joins TRBV5-1 and TRBJ2-2; 8 positions agree with TRBD2. The germline V gene encodes CDR1 SGHRS and CDR2 YFSETQ. The V and J ends lost 2 bases and 2 bases, in that order; junction bases with no gene match: 11. This CDR3 contains 18 residues. Written as DNA, the CDR3 is TGCGCCAGCAGCTTAGCCCTCCTAGCGGGCTCTAACACCGGGGAGCTGTTTTTT. It codes for CASSLALLAGSNTGELFF.

At least ten counts were recorded for this clonotype. The chain employs TRBV20-1 and TRBJ2-3, with 13 bases that match TRBD2. Per germline, CDR1 DFQATT and CDR2 SNEGSKA (reference sequence). After removal of 5 bases from V and 5 bases from J, the junction contained 7 bases not matched to a gene. This CDR3 has 15 residues. DNA of the CDR3: TGCAGTGCTCCCCGGACTAGCGGGAGTAGAGATACGCAGTATTTT. It codes for CSAPRTSGSRDTQYF.